These 3 T cell receptor beta chains came from one sample sequenced in a study of cytomegalovirus exposure and HLA in healthy donors. Sequencing used immunoSEQ multiplex PCR; TCRdb keeps in-frame clones, though not all of them. The sample includes under 100,000 clones, 95% to 97% of them seen just once. The specimen sequenced was PBMCs. The receptors shown here come from a man younger than 35 in good health and CMV-seronegative.

This chain uses TRBV7-9 with TRBJ2-5; no clear D. CDR1 and CDR2 (germline): SEHNR, FQNEAQ (reference sequence). V dropped 8 bases and J dropped 5 bases, with 12 bases sitting between them. This CDR3 has 12 residues. CDR3 loop: CASSTGWETQYF. CDR3 coding DNA: TGTGCCAGCTCCACCGGGTGGGAGACCCAGTACTTC.

This clone appeared once. The chain has TRBV9 and TRBJ1-4, with 7 bases lining up with TRBD1. After removal of 4 bases from V and 8 bases from J, the junction contained 14 bases not matched to a gene. This CDR3 spans 16 amino acids. Germline V CDR1 and CDR2: SGDLS, YYNGEE. Written as DNA, the CDR3 is TGTGCCAGCAGCTTTGCTGGACGGACAGGCAACGAAAAACTGTTTTTT. Protein: CASSFAGRTGNEKLFF.

The chain is built from TRBV9 and TRBJ2-1; 7 nucleotides agree with TRBD1. Trimming took 3 bases from V and 13 from J; bases not matched to a gene: 7. The CDR3 is made up of 12 amino acids. CDR1 SGDLS and CDR2 YYNGEE come from the germline V gene. The CDR3 loop reads CASSEQGLVQFF. The CDR3 coding sequence is TGTGCCAGCAGCGAACAGGGGTTAGTACAGTTCTTC.